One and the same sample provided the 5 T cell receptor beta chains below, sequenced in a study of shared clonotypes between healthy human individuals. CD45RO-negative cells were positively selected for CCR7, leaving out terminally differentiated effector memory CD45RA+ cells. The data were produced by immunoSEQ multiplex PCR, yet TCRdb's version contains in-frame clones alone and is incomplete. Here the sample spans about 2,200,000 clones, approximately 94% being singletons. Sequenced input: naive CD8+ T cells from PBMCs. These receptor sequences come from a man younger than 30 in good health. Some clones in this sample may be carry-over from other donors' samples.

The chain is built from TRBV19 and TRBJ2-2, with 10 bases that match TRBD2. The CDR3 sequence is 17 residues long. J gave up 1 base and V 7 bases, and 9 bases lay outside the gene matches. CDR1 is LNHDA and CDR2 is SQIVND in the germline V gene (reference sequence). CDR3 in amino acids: CASTTLASGGNTGELFF. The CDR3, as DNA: TGTGCCAGTACCACCCTTGCTAGCGGGGGGAACACCGGGGAGCTGTTTTTT.

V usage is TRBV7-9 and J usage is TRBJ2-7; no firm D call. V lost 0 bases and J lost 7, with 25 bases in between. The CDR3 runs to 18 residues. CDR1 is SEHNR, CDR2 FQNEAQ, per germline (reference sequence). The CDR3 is CASSLARSGDLLVGEQYF. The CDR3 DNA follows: TGTGCCAGCAGCTTAGCCCGTTCGGGCGATCTCCTGGTAGGAGAGCAGTACTTC.

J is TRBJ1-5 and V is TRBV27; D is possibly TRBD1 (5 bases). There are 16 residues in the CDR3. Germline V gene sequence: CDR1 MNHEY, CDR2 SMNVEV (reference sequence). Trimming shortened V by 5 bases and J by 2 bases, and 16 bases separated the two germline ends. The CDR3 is CASSPSWGDGNQPQHF. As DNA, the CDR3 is TGTGCCAGCAGTCCCTCGTGGGGGGACGGCAATCAGCCCCAGCATTTT.

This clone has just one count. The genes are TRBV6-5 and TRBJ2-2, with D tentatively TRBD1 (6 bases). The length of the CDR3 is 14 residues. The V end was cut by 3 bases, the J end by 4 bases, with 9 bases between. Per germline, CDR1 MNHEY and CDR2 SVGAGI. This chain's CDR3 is CASSYTGSTGELFF. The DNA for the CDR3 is TGTGCCAGCAGTTATACAGGGTCCACCGGGGAGCTGTTTTTT.

The CDR3 loop is CASSLAKGPGNTIYF. In nucleotides, the CDR3 is TGTGCCAGCAGCTTAGCGAAGGGCCCCGGAAACACCATATATTTT. This chain links TRBV7-7 with TRBJ1-3, with D unresolved. The CDR3 runs 15 residues. Germline CDR1 SSHAT, CDR2 FNYEAQ (reference sequence). Trimming stripped 0 bases from V and 4 bases from J, with 10 bases between.